The T cell receptor (beta chain) described here comes from a study of T cells in Graves' hyperthyroidism and ophthalmopathy. Study overall: Staff took peripheral blood when the initial diagnosis was made, before any treatment began.

TCR beta CDR3 regions were amplified from RNA. Initially, a first-round RT-PCR of the TCR CDR3 employed the HTBI primer set. Each CDR3 protein gets one entry after TCRdb re-called the multiplex PCR reads with MiXCR. Seen here are 700,000 or so distinct CDR3 sequences, over 15% observed once, and the top ten hold approximately 8%. Overall study results and limits: In simple terms, a model built on 13 V-J features told ophthalmopathy apart from stable hyperthyroidism.

Details on this clonotype: The antigen is undetermined.

The CDR3 is made up of 19 amino acids. CDR1 and CDR2 from the germline V gene are DFQATT and SNEGSKA (reference sequence). Losses at the gene ends were 0 bases for V and 3 bases for J; bases not matched to a gene: 13. This sequence originates from a man between 18 and 35 years old with Graves' hyperthyroidism. Sample: blood. V and J are TRBV20-1 and TRBJ1-3; 11 bases fit TRBD1. The CDR3 protein is CSARDSLTGTGGRGNTIYF. CDR3 DNA: TGCAGTGCTAGAGATTCTTTGACCGGGACAGGGGGTCGTGGAAACACCATATATTTT.